This record looks at one T cell receptor (beta chain) sequence and its context. Antigen unknown. These data originate in a study of cytomegalovirus exposure and HLA in healthy donors. Study-level findings and limits: Reported findings show TCR beta sequences accurately forecast HLA-A and HLA-B alleles in most subjects.

Germline-derived CDR1 and CDR2 are LGHNA and YNFKEQ. The length of the CDR3 is 15 residues. V trimming: 2 bases; J trimming: 7 bases; junction bases outside the gene matches: 4. The PCR contained 60 Vbeta and 13 Jbeta primers. Method: immunoSEQ multiplex PCR; TCRdb's copy keeps in-frame clones and lacks some. This sample's clone table lists more than 40,000 clones. The V gene is TRBV4-2, the J gene TRBJ2-1; 11 nucleotides align to TRBD2. Sequenced material: PBMCs. The sequence came from a man aged 35-49 years in good health and CMV-seropositive. In DNA, the CDR3 is TGTGCCAGCAGCCAAATAGCGGGGGGGCTGAATGAGCAGTTCTTC. Encoded protein: CASSQIAGGLNEQFF.